These 27 T cell receptor beta chains originate from one sample sequenced in a study of blood T cell repertoires in COVID-19. Repertoires were generated with immunoSEQ multiplex PCR, while TCRdb's copy carries only in-frame clones and drops some. The table includes around 170,000 clones, approximately 80% detected once. Sequenced input: PBMCs or T cells enriched from blood (not recorded which). The receptor set was obtained from a man aged 55 to 70 who had been exposed to COVID-19.

This sequence joins TRBV12-5 and TRBJ2-3, with D perhaps TRBD2 (5 bases). Germline V CDR1 and CDR2: LGHNT, FRNRAP. Between the trimmed V and J ends, which lost 4 bases and 7 bases, there was a span of 30 bases. This CDR3 region has 19 residues. The CDR3, as DNA: TGTGCTAGTGGTTCTGACCCCCCCGCGGGCCCACGGTCGGCATATACGCAGTATTTT. Protein: CASGSDPPAGPRSAYTQYF.

The gene calls are TRBV19 and TRBJ2-3, with D possibly matching TRBD2 (6 bases). The CDR3 contains 16 residues. Trimming removed 3 bases at V and 0 bases at J, with 13 bases between. Germline V lookup: CDR1 LNHDA, CDR2 SQIVND (reference sequence). The CDR3 loop reads CASSIFPGGSTDTQYF. CDR3 sequence (DNA): TGTGCCAGTAGTATCTTCCCCGGGGGAAGCACAGATACGCAGTATTTT.

By sample fraction, this clone is medium-sized. V usage is TRBV6-1 and J usage is TRBJ2-1, with D maybe TRBD2 (6 bases). Trimming stripped 1 base from V and 4 bases from J, with 11 bases between. The CDR3 has 15 residues. CDR1 MNHNS and CDR2 SASEGT come from the germline V gene. The CDR3 spells CASSEGDWVYNEQFF. Here the CDR3 DNA reads TGTGCCAGCAGTGAAGGGGACTGGGTTTACAATGAGCAGTTCTTC.

This chain links TRBV5-4 with TRBJ2-5; weak D call: TRBD1 (6 bases). CDR1 is SGHNT and CDR2 is YYREEE in the germline V gene (reference sequence). This CDR3 spans 15 amino acids. V was clipped by 1 base and J by 4 bases, with 14 bases between them. The CDR3 DNA reads TGTGCCAGCAGCTTGCCCAGGGGTGGGGGAGAGACCCAGTACTTC. It yields the protein CASSLPRGGGETQYF.

This clone came up once. CDR3 nucleotide sequence: TGCAGCGCCATGCCTGGGACTAGTCAAGAGACCCAGTACTTC. The encoded protein is CSAMPGTSQETQYF. J is TRBJ2-5 and V is TRBV29-1; TRBD2 agrees at 8 bases. The CDR3 is made up of 14 amino acids. V gave up 7 bases and J gave up 2 bases; unmatched junction bases: 9. Germline-derived CDR1 and CDR2 are SQVTM and ANQGSEA.

V and J are TRBV19 and TRBJ2-1; the match to TRBD2 covers 9 bases. The CDR3 totals 15 residues. The germline CDR1 and CDR2 sequences are LNHDA and SQIVND (reference sequence). V lost 5 bases, J lost 7 bases, and 9 bases stayed unmatched. DNA of the CDR3: TGTGCCAGTAGTTCTATAGCGGGAGAGCTTAATGAGCAGTTCTTC. Its protein product is CASSSIAGELNEQFF.

This clone was seen a handful of times. Relative to the germline gene, one junction end is altered; a read error may explain this. The V call is TRBV9, the J call TRBJ2-7, with D possibly TRBD1 on 6 matching bases. The germline gives CDR1 SGDLS, CDR2 YYNGEE. This CDR3 comprises 12 residues. The CDR3 DNA reads TGTGCCAGCAGCGGGCGCACAGGGCGGTTGGACTTC. It encodes CASSGRTGRLDF.

The chain recombines TRBV28 with TRBJ1-2; TRBD1 matches at 7 bases. J lost 5 bases, V lost 10 bases, and 10 bases had no gene match. CDR1 is MDHEN and CDR2 is SYDVKM in the germline V gene. This CDR3 is built from 13 residues. The CDR3 loop reads CATGDSQFYGYTF. In nucleotides, the CDR3 is TGTGCCACCGGGGACAGTCAGTTTTATGGCTACACCTTC.

Only one count was recorded for this clone. The chain couples TRBV13 to TRBJ1-5, with D perhaps matching TRBD1 (5 bases). The CDR3 loop spans 14 amino acids. The V end was cut by 8 bases, the J end by 6 bases, with 17 bases between. CDR1 and CDR2 from the germline V gene are PRHDT and FYEKMQ (reference sequence). CDR3 region: CASAGNGGTQPQHF. In DNA, the CDR3 is TGTGCCAGCGCGGGTAACGGGGGTACTCAGCCCCAGCATTTT. Based on the CDR3 plus reference TRBV13 and TRBJ1-5, the full variable domain is AAGVIQSPRHLIKEKRETATLKCYPIPRHDTVYWYQQGPGQDPQFLISFYEKMQSDKGSIPDRFSAQQFSDYHSELNMSSLELGDSALYFCASAGNGGTQPQHFGDGTRLSIL.

This clone occurred a few times. The chain is built from TRBV6-1 and TRBJ1-2; maybe TRBD1 (5 bases). Germline V gene sequence: CDR1 MNHNS, CDR2 SASEGT. V lost 3 bases to trimming and J lost 1 base, with 6 bases between them. The CDR3 contains 13 residues. The CDR3 sequence is CASSDQGNYGYTF. CDR3 DNA sequence: TGTGCCAGCAGTGACCAGGGTAACTATGGCTACACCTTC.

This chain uses TRBV30 with TRBJ2-4; D may be TRBD2 (6 bases). Germline loops: CDR1 GTSNPN, CDR2 SVGIG (reference sequence). The CDR3 sequence is 12 residues long. The V gene lost 4 bases and the J gene lost 7 bases, with 11 bases spanning the gap. The CDR3 spells CAWTAGFNIQYF. CDR3 in DNA: TGTGCCTGGACGGCGGGGTTTAACATTCAGTACTTC. Complete variable domain (other parts from reference TRBV30 and TRBJ2-4): SQTIHQWPATLVQPVGSPLSLECTVEGTSNPNLYWYRQAAGRGLQLLFYSVGIGQISSEVPQNLSASRPQDRQFILSSKKLLLSDSGFYLCAWTAGFNIQYFGAGTRLSVL.

J is TRBJ2-5 and V is TRBV5-1; D gene unclear. The CDR3 is 16 residues long. In germline, CDR1 is SGHRS, CDR2 YFSETQ. V was cut by 0 bases and J by 0 bases, with 12 bases left in between. The CDR3 bases are TGCGCCAGCAGCTTGGGGGTGGGCCAAAACCAAGAGACCCAGTACTTC. Translation gives CASSLGVGQNQETQYF.

The chain employs TRBV10-3 and TRBJ2-5; 14 nucleotides line up with TRBD2. V lost 4 bases and J lost 2; bases outside the gene matches: 6. The CDR3 extends over 17 amino acids. Germline V lookup: CDR1 ENHRY, CDR2 SYGVKD. CDR3 in DNA: TGTGCCATCAGTGGAAGACTAGCGGGAGGGCAACAAGAGACCCAGTACTTC. This codes for CAISGRLAGGQQETQYF.

The rearrangement uses TRBV21-1 and TRBJ1-1. TRBV21-1 is given as a pseudogene. The CDR3 has 14 amino acids. The DNA for the CDR3 is TGTGCCAGCAGCAGATATTCGGGGGACACTGAAGCTTTCTTT. Residues: CASSRYSGDTEAFF.

This chain links TRBV27 with TRBJ1-1; 8 positions match TRBD1. V was clipped by 2 bases and J by 9 bases; unmatched bases: 5. The CDR3 runs to 13 residues. The germline V gene has CDR1 MNHEY and CDR2 SMNVEV (reference sequence). The CDR3 sequence: CASSLRQGPQAFF. CDR3 bases: TGTGCCAGCAGTTTAAGACAGGGGCCCCAAGCTTTCTTT.

This clone was recorded at least ten times. The chain couples TRBV6-2 or TRBV6-3 to TRBJ2-7, with TRBD1 matching over 7 bases. The CDR3 has 15 amino acids. V was pared by 5 bases and J by 0 bases, with 7 bases of the junction left unmatched. Germline lookup yields CDR1 MNHEY and CDR2 SVGEGT. The CDR3 spells CASSTEQGNSYEQYF. CDR3 bases: TGTGCCAGCAGTACCGAACAGGGGAACTCCTACGAGCAGTACTTC.

This clone came up a few times. This rearrangement joins TRBV10-3 to TRBJ2-7, with 14 bases matching TRBD2. Germline lookup yields CDR1 ENHRY and CDR2 SYGVKD. V was clipped by 0 bases and J by 3 bases; unmatched bases: 1. The CDR3 spans 16 residues. CDR3 DNA sequence: TGTGCCATCAGTGAGTCGGGACTAGCGGGAGTCTACGAGCAGTACTTC. This gives the protein CAISESGLAGVYEQYF.

The chain employs TRBV19 and TRBJ1-1; no clear D. This CDR3 region has 13 residues. The V end lost 4 bases, the J end lost 3 bases, and 9 bases lay between the germline ends. Germline V lookup: CDR1 LNHDA, CDR2 SQIVND (reference sequence). In nucleotides, the CDR3 is TGTGCCAGTAGTACCCAGGTCCACACTGAAGCTTTCTTT. The encoded protein is CASSTQVHTEAFF.

The chain links TRBV9 to TRBJ1-2, with 8 nucleotides matching TRBD1. After removal of 3 bases from V and 3 bases from J, the junction contained 7 bases not matched to a gene. The CDR3 consists of 15 residues. Per germline, CDR1 SGDLS and CDR2 YYNGEE. Written as DNA, the CDR3 is TGTGCCAGCAGCGGAGGACAGGGAGGGGACTATGGCTACACCTTC. Translating it yields CASSGGQGGDYGYTF.

The chain links TRBV30 to TRBJ1-2, with a possible D match to TRBD1 (5 bases). The V end was cut by 0 bases, the J end by 1 base, with 15 bases between. Germline CDR1 GTSNPN, CDR2 SVGIG (reference sequence). The CDR3 spans 16 residues. CDR3 DNA sequence: TGTGCCTGGAGTGTGCTGGCAGGGAAACGTAACTATGGCTACACCTTC. This sequence encodes CAWSVLAGKRNYGYTF.

This clone was recorded a few times. The chain employs TRBV27 and TRBJ1-2; 9 bases fit TRBD1. Losses at the gene ends were 2 bases for V and 5 bases for J; bases not matched to a gene: 6. The CDR3 length is 15 residues. The V gene's germline CDR1 is MNHEY and CDR2 SMNVEV (reference sequence). CDR3 nucleotide sequence: TGTGCCAGCAGTTTACTCGGACAGGGGAGATATGGCTACACCTTC. Its protein product is CASSLLGQGRYGYTF.

This rearrangement joins TRBV6-2 or TRBV6-3 to TRBJ2-5, with 7 bases lining up with TRBD1. The junction had 14 bases not matched to a gene; V was cut back by 2 bases and J by 5 bases. Germline CDR1 is MNHEY and CDR2 is SVGEGT. The CDR3 contains 17 residues. The CDR3 sequence is CASSYPKGQSLRETQYF. The DNA of the CDR3 is TGTGCCAGCAGTTACCCAAAGGGACAGTCCCTTCGCGAGACCCAGTACTTC.

The chain is built from TRBV2 and TRBJ2-1; 13 nucleotides agree with TRBD2. Looked up from germline, CDR1 is SNHLY and CDR2 is FYNNEI. The CDR3 extends over 13 amino acids. The V segment lost 8 bases and the J segment 5 bases; nucleotides outside the gene matches: 0. The CDR3 DNA is TGTGCCAGCGGACTAGCGGGAGACAATGAGCAGTTCTTC. This codes for CASGLAGDNEQFF.

The chain employs TRBV7-2 and TRBJ1-2; the D gene is possibly TRBD1 (5 bases). The CDR3 sequence is 14 residues long. The ends were cut back, 5 bases at V and 8 bases at J, with 18 bases in the middle. Germline V gene sequence: CDR1 SGHTA, CDR2 FQGNSA. The CDR3 loop is CASSLPRTRGGYTF. The CDR3 DNA reads as TGTGCCAGCAGCCTACCGAGGACCCGGGGGGGCTACACCTTC.

The chain uses TRBV25-1 and TRBJ2-7; TRBD2 is a possible D gene (6 bases). CDR1 is MGHDK, CDR2 SYGVNS, per germline. The CDR3 is 13 amino acids. Trimming left V 6 bases short and J 4 bases short, with 13 bases between. The CDR3 coding sequence is TGTGCCAGCAGCAGGCGGGACGGGTACGAGCAGTACTTC. It encodes CASSRRDGYEQYF.

This chain connects TRBV13 to TRBJ1-2, with D possibly TRBD1 on 6 matching bases. This CDR3 region has 13 residues. V was cut by 4 bases and J by 4 bases, with 10 bases left in between. Looked up from germline, CDR1 is PRHDT and CDR2 is FYEKMQ (reference sequence). The CDR3, as DNA: TGTGCCAGCAGCTCAGGGGTGGCCTATGGCTACACCTTC. Its translation is CASSSGVAYGYTF.

The genes are TRBV18 and TRBJ2-5; perhaps TRBD2 as D (5 bases). V lost 1 base, J lost 3 bases, and 15 bases lay in between. Per germline, CDR1 KGHSH and CDR2 LQKENI. The CDR3 spans 16 residues. The CDR3 bases are TGTGCCAGCTCACCACTAGCGCAGTACGCTAAAGAGACCCAGTACTTC. Protein product: CASSPLAQYAKETQYF.